These T cell receptor beta chains were read from a single sample in a study of beta chain features in type 1 diabetes. TCRdb's table, derived via immunoSEQ multiplex PCR, lists solely in-frame clones and lacks some. The table records more than 250,000 clones, about a fifth of them present only once. Specimen: naive CD4+ T cells from blood. These receptors all stem from a woman aged 40 to 55 with type 1 diabetes. CDR3s include the opening cysteine and the closing phenylalanine or tryptophan. D genes are given only for firm matches. Size tells how often a clone was seen (once, few, many) or the class of an expanded clone, and some rows leave it out.

>.|14|TRBV28|.|TRBJ1-1
CASSSHTLNTEAFF
TGTGCCAGCAGTTCCCACACGCTGAACACTGAAGCTTTCTTT
>.|12|TRBV29-1|.|TRBJ1-1
CSVEQGYTEAFF
TGCAGCGTTGAACAGGGCTACACTGAAGCTTTCTTT
>.|13|TRBV19|.|TRBJ2-2
CASTREETGELFF
TGTGCCAGTACGCGAGAGGAGACCGGGGAGCTGTTTTTT
>TRBD2|14|TRBV30|.|TRBJ2-2
CAWGGSLNTGELFF
TGTGCCTGGGGCGGGAGTTTAAACACCGGGGAGCTGTTTTTT
>.|15|TRBV18|few|TRBJ1-4
CASSRNRATNEKLFF
TGTGCCAGCTCCCGAAACAGGGCAACTAATGAAAAACTGTTTTTT
>.|13|TRBV10-3|few|TRBJ2-1
CAIQVSSYNEQFF
TGTGCCATCCAGGTGAGCTCCTACAATGAGCAGTTCTTC
>TRBD1|15|TRBV15|.|TRBJ1-1
CATSARDRSNTEAFF
TGTGCCACCAGCGCCCGGGACAGATCGAACACTGAAGCTTTCTTT
>TRBD2|15|TRBV4-1|few|TRBJ2-7
CASSQAGTGGYEQYF
TGCGCCAGCAGCCAAGCGGGGACGGGAGGTTACGAGCAGTACTTC
>.|13|TRBV28|.|TRBJ2-7
CASTLGREYEQYF
TGTGCCAGCACCTTGGGCAGGGAATACGAGCAGTACTTC
>.|15|TRBV5-4|.|TRBJ1-2
CASSLVGQLPRGYTF
TGTGCCAGCAGCTTGGTCGGACAGCTCCCGAGGGGCTACACCTTC